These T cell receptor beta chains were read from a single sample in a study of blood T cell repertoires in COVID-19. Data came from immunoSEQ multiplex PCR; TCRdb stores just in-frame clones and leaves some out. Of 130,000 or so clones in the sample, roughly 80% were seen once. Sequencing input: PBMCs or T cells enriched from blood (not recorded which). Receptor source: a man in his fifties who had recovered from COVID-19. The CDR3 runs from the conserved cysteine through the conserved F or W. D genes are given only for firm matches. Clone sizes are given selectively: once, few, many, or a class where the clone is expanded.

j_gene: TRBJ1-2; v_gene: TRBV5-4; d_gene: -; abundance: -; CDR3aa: CASSSQWGANYGYTF; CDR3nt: TGTGCCAGCAGCTCACAGTGGGGAGCTAACTATGGCTACACCTTC
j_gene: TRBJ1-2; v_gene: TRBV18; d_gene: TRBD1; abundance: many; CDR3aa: CASSPRTGEGYTF; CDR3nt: TGTGCCAGCTCACCGAGGACAGGGGAAGGCTACACCTTC
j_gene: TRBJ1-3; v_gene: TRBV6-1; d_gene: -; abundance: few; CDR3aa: CASSEQGRGGNTIYF; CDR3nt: TGTGCCAGCAGTGAACAGGGGAGAGGTGGAAACACCATATATTTT
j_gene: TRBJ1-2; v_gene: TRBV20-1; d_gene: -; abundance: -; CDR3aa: CSARDNNGYTF; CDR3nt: TGCAGTGCTAGAGATAACAATGGCTACACCTTC
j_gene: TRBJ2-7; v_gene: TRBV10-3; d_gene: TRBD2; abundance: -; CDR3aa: CAINNSGGSGNLEQYF; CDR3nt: TGTGCCATCAATAATAGCGGGGGGTCTGGTAACCTCGAGCAGTACTTC
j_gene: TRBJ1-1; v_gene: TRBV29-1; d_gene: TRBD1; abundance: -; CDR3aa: CSGATGMRGAFF; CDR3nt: TGCAGCGGTGCGACAGGGATGCGAGGAGCTTTCTTT
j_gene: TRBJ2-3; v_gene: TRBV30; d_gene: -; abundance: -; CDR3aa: CAWSDRGLRERTDTQYF; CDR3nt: TGTGCCTGGAGTGATAGGGGGCTACGGGAGCGCACAGATACGCAGTATTTT
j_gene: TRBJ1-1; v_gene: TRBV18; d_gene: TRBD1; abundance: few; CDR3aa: CASSPEGAPVSEAFF; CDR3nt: TGTGCCAGCTCACCAGAGGGGGCGCCGGTCTCTGAAGCTTTCTTT
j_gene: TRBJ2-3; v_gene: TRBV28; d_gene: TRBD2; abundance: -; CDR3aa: CASTFSGGEDTQYF; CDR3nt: TGTGCCAGCACGTTTAGCGGGGGCGAGGATACGCAGTATTTT
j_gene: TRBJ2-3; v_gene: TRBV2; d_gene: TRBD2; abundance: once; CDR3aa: CASRVAGGPLDTQYF; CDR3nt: TGTGCCAGCAGGGTAGCGGGGGGGCCGTTAGATACGCAGTATTTT
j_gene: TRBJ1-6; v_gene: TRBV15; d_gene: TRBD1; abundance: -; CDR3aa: CATSRDFLNRGLNSPLHF; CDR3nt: TGTGCCACCAGCAGAGATTTCTTAAACAGGGGGCTCAATTCACCCCTCCACTTT
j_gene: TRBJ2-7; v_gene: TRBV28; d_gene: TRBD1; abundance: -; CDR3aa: CASFSGTGWDIYEQYF; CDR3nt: TGTGCCAGCTTCTCCGGGACAGGGTGGGACATCTACGAGCAGTACTTC
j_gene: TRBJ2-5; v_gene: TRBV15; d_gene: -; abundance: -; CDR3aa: CATSRGGGWEETQYF; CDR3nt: TGTGCCACCAGCAGAGGAGGGGGTTGGGAGGAGACCCAGTACTTC
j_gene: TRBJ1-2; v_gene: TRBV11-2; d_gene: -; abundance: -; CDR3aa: CASSLVRVFDYGYTF; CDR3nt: TGTGCCAGCAGCTTAGTGAGGGTTTTCGACTATGGCTACACCTTC
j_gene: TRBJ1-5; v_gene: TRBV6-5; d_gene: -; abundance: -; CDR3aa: CASSYTQGFQPQHF; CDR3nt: TGTGCCAGCAGTTACACACAGGGTTTTCAGCCCCAGCATTTT
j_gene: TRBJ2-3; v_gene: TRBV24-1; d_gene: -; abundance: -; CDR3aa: CATSDLGQDTDTQYF; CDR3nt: TGTGCCACCAGTGATTTGGGGCAGGACACAGATACGCAGTATTTT
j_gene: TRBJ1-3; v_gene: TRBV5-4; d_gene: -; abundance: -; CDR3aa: CASSLGAGNTIYF; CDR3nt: TGTGCCAGCAGCTTGGGCGCCGGAAACACCATATATTTT
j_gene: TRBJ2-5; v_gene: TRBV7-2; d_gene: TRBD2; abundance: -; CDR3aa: CASSLILAGAGETQYF; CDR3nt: TGTGCCAGCAGCTTAATTCTAGCGGGGGCCGGGGAGACCCAGTACTTC
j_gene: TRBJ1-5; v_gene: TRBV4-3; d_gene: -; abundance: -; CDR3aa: CASSQFRGGGQPQHF; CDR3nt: TGCGCCAGCAGCCAATTTCGGGGGGGTGGTCAGCCCCAGCATTTT
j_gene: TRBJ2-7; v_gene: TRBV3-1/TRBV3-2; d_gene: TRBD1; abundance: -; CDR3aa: CASSQAAGQGAHEQYF; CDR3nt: TGTGCCAGCAGCCAAGCAGCCGGACAGGGGGCCCACGAGCAGTACTTC
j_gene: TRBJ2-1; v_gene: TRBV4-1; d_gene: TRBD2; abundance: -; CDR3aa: CASSQVWASGVNEQFF; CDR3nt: TGCGCCAGCAGCCAAGTTTGGGCTAGCGGGGTTAATGAGCAGTTCTTC
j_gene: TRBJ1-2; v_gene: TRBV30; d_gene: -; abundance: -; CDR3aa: CAWSVGREYGYTF; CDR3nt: TGTGCCTGGAGTGTGGGCAGGGAATACGGCTACACCTTC
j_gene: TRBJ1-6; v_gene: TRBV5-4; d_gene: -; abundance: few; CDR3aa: CASSPAGGNSPLHF; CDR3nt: TGTGCCAGCAGCCCCGCGGGGGGTAATTCACCCCTCCACTTT
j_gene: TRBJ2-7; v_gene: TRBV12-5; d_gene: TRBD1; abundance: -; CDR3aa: CASGTGQVYEQYF; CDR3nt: TGTGCTAGTGGTACGGGACAGGTTTACGAGCAGTACTTC
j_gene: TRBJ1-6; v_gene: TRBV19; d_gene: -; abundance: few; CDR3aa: CASSMGVRSPLHF; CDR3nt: TGTGCCAGTAGTATGGGAGTCCGCTCACCCCTCCACTTT
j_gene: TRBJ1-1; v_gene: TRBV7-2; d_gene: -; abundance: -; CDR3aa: CASSAGLERNTEAFF; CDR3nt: TGTGCCAGCAGCGCCGGACTGGAGAGGAACACTGAAGCTTTCTTT
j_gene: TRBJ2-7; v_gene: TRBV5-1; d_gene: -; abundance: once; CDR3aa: CASSIGQFYEQYF; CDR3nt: TGCGCCAGCAGCATCGGACAGTTCTACGAGCAGTACTTC
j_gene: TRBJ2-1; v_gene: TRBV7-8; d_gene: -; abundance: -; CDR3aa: CASSLFGLAPPNEQFF; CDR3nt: TGTGCCAGCAGCTTATTCGGGCTAGCGCCCCCCAATGAGCAGTTCTTC
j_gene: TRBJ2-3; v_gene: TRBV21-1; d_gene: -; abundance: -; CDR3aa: CASSAGGQDSMDTQYF; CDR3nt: TGTGCCAGCAGCGCAGGGGGCCAAGATAGTATGGATACGCAGTATTTT
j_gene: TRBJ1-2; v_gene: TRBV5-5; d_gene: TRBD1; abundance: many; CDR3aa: CASSLAGTAIYGYTF; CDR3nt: TGTGCCAGCAGCTTGGCCGGGACAGCAATCTATGGCTACACCTTC
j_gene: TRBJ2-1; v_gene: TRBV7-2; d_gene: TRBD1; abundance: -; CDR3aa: CASSFRPGTGVSYNEQFF; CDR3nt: TGTGCCAGCAGCTTCCGTCCCGGGACAGGGGTTAGCTACAATGAGCAGTTCTTC
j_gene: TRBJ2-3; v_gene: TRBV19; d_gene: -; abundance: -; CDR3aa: CASNRQESTDTQYF; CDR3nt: TGTGCCAGTAACAGACAGGAGAGCACAGATACGCAGTATTTT
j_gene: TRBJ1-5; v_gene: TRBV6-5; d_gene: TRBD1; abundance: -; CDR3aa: CASRGLRGSNQPQHF; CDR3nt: TGTGCCAGCAGAGGACTCAGGGGGAGTAATCAGCCCCAGCATTTT
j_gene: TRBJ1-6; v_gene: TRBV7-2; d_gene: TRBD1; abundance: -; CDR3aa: CASSTSTGANSPLHF; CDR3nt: TGTGCCAGCAGCACATCGACAGGGGCTAATTCACCCCTCCACTTT
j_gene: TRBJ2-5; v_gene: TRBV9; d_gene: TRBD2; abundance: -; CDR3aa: CASSGLAGGGETQYF; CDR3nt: TGTGCCAGCAGCGGACTAGCGGGGGGAGGTGAGACCCAGTACTTC
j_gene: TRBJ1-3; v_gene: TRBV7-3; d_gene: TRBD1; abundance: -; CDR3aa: CASSAQGSNSGNTIYF; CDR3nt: TGTGCCAGCAGCGCACAGGGGTCTAACTCTGGAAACACCATATATTTT
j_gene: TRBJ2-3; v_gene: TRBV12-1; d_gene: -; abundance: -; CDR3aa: CASSQSGGVSDTQYF; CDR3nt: TGTGCCAGCAGCCAAAGCGGGGGGGTCTCAGATACGCAGTATTTT
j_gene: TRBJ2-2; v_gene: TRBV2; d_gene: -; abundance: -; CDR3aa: CASRVFRSGELFF; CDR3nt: TGTGCCAGCAGAGTTTTTCGGAGCGGGGAGCTGTTTTTT
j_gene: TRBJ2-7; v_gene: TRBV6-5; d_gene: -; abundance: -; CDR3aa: CASSYQGVGPAYEQYF; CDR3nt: TGTGCCAGCAGTTACCAGGGTGTCGGACCAGCCTACGAGCAGTACTTC
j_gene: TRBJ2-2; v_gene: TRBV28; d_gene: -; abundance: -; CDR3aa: CASSWGVGTGELFF; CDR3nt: TGTGCCAGCAGCTGGGGCGTGGGCACCGGGGAGCTGTTTTTT
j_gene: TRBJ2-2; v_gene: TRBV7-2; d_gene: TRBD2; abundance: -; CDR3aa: CASTTLPLGGGFSGELFF; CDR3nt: TGTGCCAGCACCACTCTACCATTAGGCGGGGGGTTTAGCGGGGAGCTGTTTTTT
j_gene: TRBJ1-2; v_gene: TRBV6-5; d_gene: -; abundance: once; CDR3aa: CASRANRPLDYGYTF; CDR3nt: TGTGCCAGCAGGGCAAACAGGCCCCTGGACTATGGCTACACCTTC
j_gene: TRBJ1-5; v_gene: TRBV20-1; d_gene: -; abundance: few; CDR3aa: CSASTQGLSNQPQHF; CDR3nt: TGCAGTGCTAGTACCCAGGGCCTTAGCAATCAGCCCCAGCATTTT
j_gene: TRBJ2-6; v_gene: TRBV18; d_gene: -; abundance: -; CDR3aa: CASSPAVSGANVLTF; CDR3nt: TGTGCCAGCTCACCTGCGGTGTCTGGGGCCAACGTCCTGACTTTC
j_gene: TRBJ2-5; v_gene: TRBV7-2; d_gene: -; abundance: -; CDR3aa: CASSFYGQGQETQYF; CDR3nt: TGTGCCAGCAGCTTCTATGGGCAGGGTCAAGAGACCCAGTACTTC
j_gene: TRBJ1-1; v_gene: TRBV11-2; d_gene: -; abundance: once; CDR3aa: CASSLVTTTEAFF; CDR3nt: TGTGCCAGCAGCTTAGTAACAACGACTGAAGCTTTCTTT
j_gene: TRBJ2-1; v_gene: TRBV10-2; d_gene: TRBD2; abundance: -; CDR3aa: CASSVGGAGEQFF; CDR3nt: TGCGCCAGCAGTGTCGGGGGGGCCGGTGAGCAGTTCTTC
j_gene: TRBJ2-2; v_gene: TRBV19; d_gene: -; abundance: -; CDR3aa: CATIKGGGANTGELFF; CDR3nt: TGTGCCACCATAAAAGGCGGCGGGGCGAACACCGGGGAGCTGTTTTTT
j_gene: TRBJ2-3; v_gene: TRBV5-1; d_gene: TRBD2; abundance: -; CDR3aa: CASSLERGFSTDTQYF; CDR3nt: TGCGCCAGCAGCTTGGAGCGGGGGTTTAGCACAGATACGCAGTATTTT
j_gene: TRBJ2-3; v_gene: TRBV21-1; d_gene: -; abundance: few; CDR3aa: CASTIRLAGNEDTQYF; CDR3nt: TGTGCCAGCACCATAAGACTAGCGGGGAATGAAGATACGCAGTATTTT
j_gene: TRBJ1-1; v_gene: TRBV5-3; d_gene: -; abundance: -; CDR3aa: CAGGMGDTEAFF; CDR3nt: TGTGCCGGAGGGATGGGGGACACTGAAGCTTTCTTT
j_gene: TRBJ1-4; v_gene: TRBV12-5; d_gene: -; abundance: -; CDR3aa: CASAVWGRGEEKLFF; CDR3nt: TGTGCTAGTGCCGTGTGGGGCAGGGGAGAGGAAAAACTGTTTTTT
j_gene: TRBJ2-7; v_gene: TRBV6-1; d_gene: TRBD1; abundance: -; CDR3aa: CASSEARQGRYREQYF; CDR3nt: TGTGCCAGCAGTGAAGCCAGACAGGGGAGGTATCGCGAGCAGTACTTC
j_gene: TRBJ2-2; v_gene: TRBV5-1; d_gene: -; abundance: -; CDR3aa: CASGYRDTGELFF; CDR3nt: TGCGCCAGCGGTTACAGAGACACCGGGGAGCTGTTTTTT
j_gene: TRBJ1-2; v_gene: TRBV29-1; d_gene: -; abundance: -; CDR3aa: CSVSQDRSSGYTF; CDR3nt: TGCAGCGTCAGCCAGGACAGATCTTCTGGCTACACCTTC
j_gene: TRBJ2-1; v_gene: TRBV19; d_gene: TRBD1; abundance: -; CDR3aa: CASSIIGDRGYLEQFF; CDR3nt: TGTGCCAGTAGTATTATAGGGGACAGGGGGTATCTTGAGCAGTTCTTC
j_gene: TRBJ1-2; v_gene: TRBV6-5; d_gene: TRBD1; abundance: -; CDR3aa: CASSYSTGNYGYTF; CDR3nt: TGTGCCAGCAGTTACTCGACAGGGAACTATGGCTACACCTTC
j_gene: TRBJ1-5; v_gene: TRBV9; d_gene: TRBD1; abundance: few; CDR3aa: CASSVDNDPGGANQPQHF; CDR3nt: TGTGCCAGCAGCGTAGACAATGATCCAGGGGGCGCGAATCAGCCCCAGCATTTT
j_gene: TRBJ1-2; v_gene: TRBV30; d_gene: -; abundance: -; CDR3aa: CAWSPSGQFYGYTF; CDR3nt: TGTGCCTGGAGTCCGTCCGGACAGTTCTATGGCTACACCTTC
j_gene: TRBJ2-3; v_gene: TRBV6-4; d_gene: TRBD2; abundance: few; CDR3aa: CASMRTSGGTDTQYF; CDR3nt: TGTGCCAGCATGAGGACTAGCGGGGGCACAGATACGCAGTATTTT